This T cell receptor beta chain was sequenced for a study of technical replicates of blood from four donors. The V gene's germline CDR1 is KGHSH and CDR2 LQKENI. The CDR3 is 16 amino acids. Losses at the gene ends were 2 bases for V and 1 base for J; bases not matched to a gene: 7. The table came from immunoSEQ multiplex PCR; TCRdb's copy has only in-frame clones and leaves some out. The profile shows about 50,000 clones, 90% to 95% of them singletons. The TCR originated in a human donor in good health. Some clones in this sample may be carry-over from other donors' samples. V and J are TRBV18 and TRBJ1-2, with TRBD1 matching 7 bases. The sample consisted of PBMCs. CDR3 region: CASSPEPTGINYGYTF. In nucleotides, the CDR3 is TGTGCCAGCTCACCAGAACCGACAGGGATTAACTATGGCTACACCTTC.